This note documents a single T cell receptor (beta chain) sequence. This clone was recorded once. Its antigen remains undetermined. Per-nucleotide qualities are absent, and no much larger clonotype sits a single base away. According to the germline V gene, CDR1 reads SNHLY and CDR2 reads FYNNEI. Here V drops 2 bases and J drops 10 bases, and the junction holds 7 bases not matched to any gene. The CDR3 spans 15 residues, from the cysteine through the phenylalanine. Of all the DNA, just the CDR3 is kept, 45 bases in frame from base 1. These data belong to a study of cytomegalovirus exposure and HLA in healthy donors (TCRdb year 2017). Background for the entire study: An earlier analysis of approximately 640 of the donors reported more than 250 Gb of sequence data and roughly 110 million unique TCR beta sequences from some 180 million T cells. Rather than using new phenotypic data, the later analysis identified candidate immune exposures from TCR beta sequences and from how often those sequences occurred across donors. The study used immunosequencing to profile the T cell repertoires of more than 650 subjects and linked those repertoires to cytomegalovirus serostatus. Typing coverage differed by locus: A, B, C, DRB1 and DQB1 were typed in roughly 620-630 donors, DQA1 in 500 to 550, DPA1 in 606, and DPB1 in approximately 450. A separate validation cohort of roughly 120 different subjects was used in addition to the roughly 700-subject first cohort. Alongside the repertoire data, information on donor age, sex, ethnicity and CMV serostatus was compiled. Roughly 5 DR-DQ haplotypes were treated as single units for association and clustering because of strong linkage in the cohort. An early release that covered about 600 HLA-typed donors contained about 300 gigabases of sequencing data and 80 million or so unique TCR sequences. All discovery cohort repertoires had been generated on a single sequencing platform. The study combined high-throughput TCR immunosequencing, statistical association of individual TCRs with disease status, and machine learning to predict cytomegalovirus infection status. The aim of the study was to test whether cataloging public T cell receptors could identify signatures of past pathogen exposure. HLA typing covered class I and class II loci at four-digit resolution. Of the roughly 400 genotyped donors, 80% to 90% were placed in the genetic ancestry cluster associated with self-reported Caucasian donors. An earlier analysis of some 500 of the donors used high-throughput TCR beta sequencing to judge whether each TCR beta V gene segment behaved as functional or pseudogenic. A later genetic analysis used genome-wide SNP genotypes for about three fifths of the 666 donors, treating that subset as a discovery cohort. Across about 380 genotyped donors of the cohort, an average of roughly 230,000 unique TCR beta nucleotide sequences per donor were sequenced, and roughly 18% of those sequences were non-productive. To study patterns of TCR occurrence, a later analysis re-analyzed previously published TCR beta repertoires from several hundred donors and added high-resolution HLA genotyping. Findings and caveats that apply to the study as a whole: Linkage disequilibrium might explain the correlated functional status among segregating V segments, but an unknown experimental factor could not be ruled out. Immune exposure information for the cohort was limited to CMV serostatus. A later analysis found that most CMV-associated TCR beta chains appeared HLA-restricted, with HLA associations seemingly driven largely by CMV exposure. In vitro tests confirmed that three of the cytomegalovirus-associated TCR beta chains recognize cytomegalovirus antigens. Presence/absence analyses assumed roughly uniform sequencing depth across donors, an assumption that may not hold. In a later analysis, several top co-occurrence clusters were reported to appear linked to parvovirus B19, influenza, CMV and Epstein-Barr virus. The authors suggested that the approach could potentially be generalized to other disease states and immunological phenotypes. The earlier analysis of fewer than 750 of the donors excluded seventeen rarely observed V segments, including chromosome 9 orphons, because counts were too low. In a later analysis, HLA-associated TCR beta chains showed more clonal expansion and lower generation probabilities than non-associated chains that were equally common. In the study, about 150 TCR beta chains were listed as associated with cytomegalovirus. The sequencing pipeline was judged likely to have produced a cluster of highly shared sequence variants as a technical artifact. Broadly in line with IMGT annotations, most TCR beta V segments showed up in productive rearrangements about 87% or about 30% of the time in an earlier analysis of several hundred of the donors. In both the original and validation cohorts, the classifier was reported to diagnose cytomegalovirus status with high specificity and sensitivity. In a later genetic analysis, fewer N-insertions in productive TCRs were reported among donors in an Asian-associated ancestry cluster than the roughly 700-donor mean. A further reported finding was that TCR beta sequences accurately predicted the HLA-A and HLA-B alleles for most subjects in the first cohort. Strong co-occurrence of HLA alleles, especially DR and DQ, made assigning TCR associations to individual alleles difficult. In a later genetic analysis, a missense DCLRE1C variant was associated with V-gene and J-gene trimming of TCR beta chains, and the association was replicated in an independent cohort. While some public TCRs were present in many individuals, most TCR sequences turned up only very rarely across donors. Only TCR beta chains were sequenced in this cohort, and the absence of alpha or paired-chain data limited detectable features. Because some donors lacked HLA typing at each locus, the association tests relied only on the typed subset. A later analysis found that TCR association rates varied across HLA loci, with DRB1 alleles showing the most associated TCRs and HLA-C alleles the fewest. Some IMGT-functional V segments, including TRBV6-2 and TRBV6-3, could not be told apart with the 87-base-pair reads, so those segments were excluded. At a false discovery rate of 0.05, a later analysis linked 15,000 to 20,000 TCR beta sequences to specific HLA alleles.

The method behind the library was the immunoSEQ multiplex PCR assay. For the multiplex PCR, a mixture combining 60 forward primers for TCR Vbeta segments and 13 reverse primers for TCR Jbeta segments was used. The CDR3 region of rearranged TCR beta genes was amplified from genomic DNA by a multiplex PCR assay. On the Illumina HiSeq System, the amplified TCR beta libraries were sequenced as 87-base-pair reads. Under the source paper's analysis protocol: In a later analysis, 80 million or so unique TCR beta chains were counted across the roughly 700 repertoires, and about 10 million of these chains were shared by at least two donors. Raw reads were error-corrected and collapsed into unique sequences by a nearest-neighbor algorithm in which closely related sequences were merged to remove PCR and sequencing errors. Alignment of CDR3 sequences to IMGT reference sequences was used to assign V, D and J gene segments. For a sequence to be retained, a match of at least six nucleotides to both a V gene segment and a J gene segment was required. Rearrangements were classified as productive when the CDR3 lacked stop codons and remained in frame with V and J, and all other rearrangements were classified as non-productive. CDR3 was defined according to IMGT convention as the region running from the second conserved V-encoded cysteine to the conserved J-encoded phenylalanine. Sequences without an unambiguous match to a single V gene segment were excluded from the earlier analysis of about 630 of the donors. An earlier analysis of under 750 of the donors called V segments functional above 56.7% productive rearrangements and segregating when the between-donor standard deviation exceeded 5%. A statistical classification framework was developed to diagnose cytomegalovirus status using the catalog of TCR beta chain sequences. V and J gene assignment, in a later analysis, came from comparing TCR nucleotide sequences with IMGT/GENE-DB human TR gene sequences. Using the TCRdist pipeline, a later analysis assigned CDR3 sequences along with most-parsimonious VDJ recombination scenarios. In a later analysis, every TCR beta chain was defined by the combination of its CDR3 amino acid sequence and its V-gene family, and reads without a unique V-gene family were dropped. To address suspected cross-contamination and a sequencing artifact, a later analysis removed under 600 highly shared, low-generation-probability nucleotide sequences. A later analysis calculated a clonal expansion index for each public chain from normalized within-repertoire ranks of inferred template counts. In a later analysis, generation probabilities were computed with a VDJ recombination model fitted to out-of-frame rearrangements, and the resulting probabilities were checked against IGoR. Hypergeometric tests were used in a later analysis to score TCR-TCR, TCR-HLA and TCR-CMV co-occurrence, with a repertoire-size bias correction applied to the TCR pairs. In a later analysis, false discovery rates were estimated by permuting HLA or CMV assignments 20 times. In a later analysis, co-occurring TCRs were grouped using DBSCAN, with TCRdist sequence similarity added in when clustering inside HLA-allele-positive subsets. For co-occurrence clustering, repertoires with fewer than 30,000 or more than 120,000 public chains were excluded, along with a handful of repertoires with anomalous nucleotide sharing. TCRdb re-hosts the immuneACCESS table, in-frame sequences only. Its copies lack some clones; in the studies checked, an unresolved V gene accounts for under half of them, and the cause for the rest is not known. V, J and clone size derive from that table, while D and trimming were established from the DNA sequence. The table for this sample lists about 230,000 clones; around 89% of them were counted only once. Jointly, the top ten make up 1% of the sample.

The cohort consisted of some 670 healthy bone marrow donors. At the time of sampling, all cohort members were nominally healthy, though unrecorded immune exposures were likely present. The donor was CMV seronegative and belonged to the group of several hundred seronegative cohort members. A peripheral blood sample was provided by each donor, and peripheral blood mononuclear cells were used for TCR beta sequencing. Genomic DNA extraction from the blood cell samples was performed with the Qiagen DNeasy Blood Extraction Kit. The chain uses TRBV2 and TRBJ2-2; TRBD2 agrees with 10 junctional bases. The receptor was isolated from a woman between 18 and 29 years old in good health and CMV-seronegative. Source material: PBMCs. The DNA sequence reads TGTGCCAGCAGTGAACTAGCGGGGGTAGGGATGGAGCTGTTTTTT. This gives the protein CASSELAGVGMELFF.